The 30 T cell receptor beta chains reported below all come from one sample, sequenced in a study of T cells in localized non-small cell lung cancer. Method: immunoSEQ multiplex PCR; TCRdb's copy keeps in-frame clones and lacks some. The repertoire holds roughly 30,000 clones, with less than 95% as singletons. This sample comprised peripheral blood, obtained before any cancer treatment. All receptors derive from a female donor older than 55 with stage I lung adenocarcinoma.

The chain joins TRBV4-1 to TRBJ1-5; possibly TRBD1 for D (5 bases). This CDR3 is built from 16 residues. Per germline, CDR1 MGHRA and CDR2 YSYEKL. The V end was cut by 0 bases, the J end by 2 bases, with 11 bases between. The CDR3 DNA follows: TGCGCCAGCAGCCAAGATGGGGGGATAGGCAATCAGCCCCAGCATTTT. Translated: CASSQDGGIGNQPQHF.

The chain has TRBV19 and TRBJ1-1; D is possibly TRBD1 (5 bases). V lost 6 bases and J lost 1, with 9 bases in between. Looked up from germline, CDR1 is LNHDA and CDR2 is SQIVND (reference sequence). The CDR3 covers 13 residues. CDR3 loop: CASRDGGNTEAFF. In DNA, the CDR3 is TGTGCCAGTAGGGACGGGGGGAACACTGAAGCTTTCTTT.

The CDR3 protein is CASSLSQGVAYGYTF. The CDR3, as DNA: TGTGCCAGCAGTTTATCTCAGGGGGTCGCCTATGGCTACACCTTC. This chain uses TRBV28 with TRBJ1-2, with TRBD1 matching over 7 bases. V shed 1 base and J 4 bases; nucleotides not matched to a gene: 6. Germline CDR1 and CDR2: MDHEN and SYDVKM. CDR3 length: 15 residues.

The chain carries TRBV5-6 and TRBJ2-7; TRBD1 matches at 7 bases. V lost 6 bases, J lost 4 bases, and 13 bases stayed unmatched. CDR1 and CDR2 (germline): SGHDT, YYEEEE. The CDR3 loop spans 15 amino acids. CDR3 residues: CASNFWNARGYEQYF. The CDR3 DNA reads as TGTGCCAGCAACTTCTGGAATGCCAGGGGGTACGAGCAGTACTTC.

This rearrangement joins TRBV7-7 to TRBJ2-2; D might be TRBD2 (5 bases). From germline, CDR1 is SSHAT and CDR2 FNYEAQ (reference sequence). V was cut by 10 bases and J by 0 bases, with 12 bases left in between. The CDR3 sequence is 14 residues long. The CDR3 region is CATRGISNTGELFF. CDR3 nucleotide sequence: TGTGCCACCAGAGGGATTTCGAACACCGGGGAGCTGTTTTTT.

V is TRBV20-1 and J is TRBJ2-5; a weak D match, TRBD2 (6 bases). Germline CDR1 DFQATT, CDR2 SNEGSKA (reference sequence). The CDR3 runs to 11 residues. The CDR3 reads CNSGLQETQYF. The CDR3 DNA follows: TGCAACTCGGGACTTCAAGAGACCCAGTACTTC.

The chain uses TRBV6-6 and TRBJ2-1; D is possibly TRBD1 or TRBD2 (5 bases each). Germline CDR1 reads MNHNY; CDR2 reads SVGAGI (reference sequence). There are 14 residues in the CDR3. The V end was cut by 0 bases, the J end by 4 bases, with 7 bases between. The CDR3 sequence: CASSYSEGYNEQFF. The CDR3 DNA follows: TGTGCCAGCAGTTACTCCGAGGGGTACAATGAGCAGTTCTTC.

The count of this clone is one. V usage is TRBV9 and J usage is TRBJ2-3, with D possibly TRBD2 on 6 matching bases. Trimming stripped 1 base from V and 2 bases from J, with 11 bases between. This CDR3 region has 15 residues. Per germline, CDR1 SGDLS and CDR2 YYNGEE. The CDR3 is CASSVRGSYTDTQYF. CDR3 DNA: TGTGCCAGCAGCGTACGGGGGTCCTACACAGATACGCAGTATTTT.

The J gene is TRBJ1-2, the V gene TRBV5-5; D is unresolved. The V end was cut by 1 base, the J end by 5 bases, with 21 bases between. Germline V gene lookup returns CDR1 SGHKS and CDR2 YYEKEE (reference sequence). The CDR3 totals 17 residues. The CDR3 DNA reads TGTGCCAGCAGCTTGACGTCGCCAGGTTGGTCTTTTTATGGCTACACCTTC. Amino acids: CASSLTSPGWSFYGYTF.

The chain is built from TRBV25-1 and TRBJ1-1; D is uncertain. The CDR3 sequence is 11 residues long. From germline, CDR1 is MGHDK and CDR2 SYGVNS. Trimming removed 7 bases at V and 2 bases at J, with 5 bases between. The CDR3, as DNA: TGTGCCAGCAAAAGAAACACTGAAGCTTTCTTT. Amino acids: CASKRNTEAFF.

This clone is labeled as large. The J gene is TRBJ1-2, the V gene TRBV5-6; TRBD1 agrees at 8 bases. V trimming: 4 bases; J trimming: 7 bases; junction bases outside the gene matches: 6. CDR1 is SGHDT and CDR2 is YYEEEE in the germline V gene. The CDR3 is made up of 13 amino acids. The CDR3, as DNA: TGTGCCAGCAGCGTATGGACAGGGTCTGGCTACACCTTC. Translated, it gives CASSVWTGSGYTF.

This chain uses TRBV28 with TRBJ1-1, with D perhaps TRBD1 (5 bases). V was shortened by 6 bases and J by 3 bases, with 20 bases between the two germline ends. This CDR3 comprises 16 residues. Germline CDR1 is MDHEN and CDR2 is SYDVKM. This CDR3 reads CASSLDGGLGYTEAFF. DNA for the CDR3: TGTGCCAGCAGCCTGGACGGGGGATTAGGGTACACTGAAGCTTTCTTT.

This clone came up a few times. Because the CDR3's place on the DNA is in doubt, the DNA is left out and the CDR3 is given as listed by TCRdb. V and J are TRBV21-1 and TRBJ2-1; the D call in the table, TRBD1, was not verified against the DNA. TRBV21-1 counts as a pseudogene. The CDR3 totals 16 residues, both ends included. CDR3 loop: CASSKVGRGNVNEQFF.

The chain has TRBV28 and TRBJ2-1; D is unresolved. The CDR3 is 15 amino acids. Germline CDR1 is MDHEN and CDR2 is SYDVKM. Trimming took 3 bases from V and 0 from J, leaving 9 bases between them. Written as DNA, the CDR3 is TGTGCCAGCAGTTTGGGCGGTCGCTCCTACAATGAGCAGTTCTTC. Translating gives CASSLGGRSYNEQFF.

V and J are TRBV11-2 and TRBJ2-7; 7 positions agree with TRBD1. The germline V gene has CDR1 SGHAT and CDR2 FQNNGV. The CDR3 totals 12 residues. Trimming cost V 4 bases and J 9 bases; bases outside gene matches: 6. The CDR3 DNA reads TGTGCCAGCAGCTCTCCCGGGACAGCGCAGTACTTC. Residues: CASSSPGTAQYF.

This rearrangement joins TRBV5-4 to TRBJ2-3; 9 nucleotides match TRBD2. Germline loops: CDR1 SGHNT, CDR2 YYREEE (reference sequence). The CDR3 totals 17 residues. The trim removed 7 bases at V and 0 bases at J, leaving 12 bases unmatched. CDR3 sequence: CASSHPASGTSTDTQYF. CDR3 DNA sequence: TGTGCCAGCTCCCACCCGGCTAGCGGGACTAGCACAGATACGCAGTATTTT.

The chain carries TRBV2 and TRBJ2-7; possibly TRBD1 for D (5 bases). In germline, CDR1 is SNHLY, CDR2 FYNNEI. The CDR3 covers 12 residues. V gave up 2 bases and J gave up 6 bases, with 8 bases separating them. CDR3 in amino acids: CASSELDTEQYF. The CDR3 bases are TGTGCCAGCAGTGAACTGGACACCGAGCAGTACTTC.

V gene TRBV5-5 combines with J gene TRBJ2-7, with 8 bases identical to TRBD2. This CDR3 is built from 14 residues. CDR1 and CDR2 (germline): SGHKS, YYEKEE (reference sequence). The ends lost 4 bases at V and 1 base at J; junction bases unmatched: 4. This chain's CDR3 is CASSPTGGSYEQYF. As DNA, the CDR3 is TGTGCCAGCAGCCCGACGGGGGGGTCCTACGAGCAGTACTTC.

The CDR3 sequence: CASSYPGQLNTEAFF. The CDR3 coding sequence is TGTGCCAGCAGTTACCCGGGACAGTTGAACACTGAAGCTTTCTTT. The chain combines TRBV6-6 with TRBJ1-1; 7 bases fit TRBD1. In germline, CDR1 is MNHNY, CDR2 SVGAGI (reference sequence). V shed 2 bases, J shed 0 bases, and the junction held 3 bases outside the gene matches. The CDR3 runs to 15 residues.

The gene calls are TRBV7-8 and TRBJ1-5; 9 bases align to TRBD1. CDR1 SGHVS and CDR2 FQNEAQ come from the germline V gene. This CDR3 is 14 amino acids long. The J segment lost 7 bases and the V segment lost 5 bases, leaving 6 bases of the junction unmatched. The CDR3 region is CASSPQGARQPQHF. The CDR3 nucleotides read TGTGCCAGCAGCCCACAGGGGGCAAGACAGCCCCAGCATTTT.

The chain is built from TRBV6-6 and TRBJ1-6, with TRBD1 matching 9 bases. V lost 6 bases and J lost 6; bases outside the gene matches: 9. The CDR3 contains 16 residues. CDR1 is MNHNY, CDR2 SVGAGI, per germline (reference sequence). The CDR3 DNA follows: TGTGCCAGCAGGGCAACAGGGGGCGCAGCTAATTCACCCCTCCACTTT. As protein: CASRATGGAANSPLHF.

The V gene is TRBV5-1, the J gene TRBJ2-1; a possible D gene is TRBD1 (6 bases). The CDR3 is 14 amino acids. V was clipped by 2 bases and J by 7 bases, with 13 bases between them. CDR1 and CDR2 (germline): SGHRS, YFSETQ. The CDR3 is CASSFGQTHNEQFF. The CDR3 coding sequence is TGCGCCAGCAGCTTCGGACAGACCCATAATGAGCAGTTCTTC.

The CDR3 sequence: CASSQDSVINEQFF. The CDR3 coding sequence is TGCGCCAGCAGCCAAGATAGTGTTATCAATGAGCAGTTCTTC. The chain couples TRBV4-1 to TRBJ2-1; no clear D gene. Germline V gene lookup returns CDR1 MGHRA and CDR2 YSYEKL. Trimming stripped 0 bases from V and 6 bases from J, with 9 bases between. This CDR3 is built from 14 residues.

The V call is TRBV27, the J call TRBJ1-5; D is uncertain. The length of the CDR3 is 17 residues. The germline CDR1 and CDR2 sequences are MNHEY and SMNVEV (reference sequence). The ends were cut back, 5 bases at V and 3 bases at J, with 20 bases in the middle. CDR3 DNA sequence: TGTGCCAGCAGTCAAGCGGCGGACCGCAGCGACAATCAGCCCCAGCATTTT. This sequence encodes CASSQAADRSDNQPQHF.

Concerning this clone: Other nucleotide sequences in the sample specify the same CDR3. V gene TRBV18 combines with J gene TRBJ2-7; D is possibly TRBD2 (6 bases). There are 14 residues in the CDR3. Germline lookup yields CDR1 KGHSH and CDR2 LQKENI. Trimming left V 3 bases short and J 0 bases short, with 9 bases between. The chain's CDR3 is CASSPSGSSYEQYF. For the CDR3, the DNA is TGTGCCAGCTCACCTAGCGGTTCCTCCTACGAGCAGTACTTC.

The chain couples TRBV9 to TRBJ2-7; D might be TRBD1 (6 bases). Germline CDR1 is SGDLS and CDR2 is YYNGEE. V dropped 4 bases and J dropped 0 bases, with 17 bases sitting between them. CDR3 length: 16 residues. CDR3 in amino acids: CASSPTSGDGSYEQYF. CDR3 DNA: TGTGCCAGCAGCCCGACCTCAGGGGATGGCTCCTACGAGCAGTACTTC.

The V and J genes are TRBV19 and TRBJ2-6; the D gene is possibly TRBD1 (6 bases). CDR3 length: 16 amino acids. Trimming took 7 bases from V and 2 from J, leaving 15 bases between them. Germline-derived CDR1 and CDR2 are LNHDA and SQIVND (reference sequence). The CDR3 nucleotides read TGTGCCAGTAAGCAACAGGGAAGGGCTGGGGCCAACGTCCTGACTTTC. Translating it yields CASKQQGRAGANVLTF.

V and J are TRBV2 and TRBJ2-1; D unresolved. CDR1 is SNHLY, CDR2 FYNNEI, per germline. This CDR3 is 15 amino acids long. The V end lost 6 bases, the J end lost 0 bases, and 12 bases lay between the germline ends. The CDR3 nucleotides are TGTGCCAGCAGCCCCGACTTACGCTCCTACAATGAGCAGTTCTTC. Amino acids: CASSPDLRSYNEQFF.

V usage is TRBV19 and J usage is TRBJ2-2, with a tentative D call TRBD1 (5 bases). The CDR3 is 15 amino acids. V was pared by 5 bases and J by 2 bases, with 12 bases between. The V gene's germline CDR1 is LNHDA and CDR2 SQIVND (reference sequence). CDR3 nucleotides: TGTGCCAGTAGTGGCACAGGTGCCAACACCGGGGAGCTGTTTTTT. Its protein is CASSGTGANTGELFF. Drawing the rest from reference TRBV19 and TRBJ2-2, the complete variable domain is DGGITQSPKYLFRKEGQNVTLSCEQNLNHDAMYWYRQDPGQGLRLIYYSQIVNDFQKGDIAEGYSVSREKKESFPLTVTSAQKNPTAFYLCASSGTGANTGELFFGEGSRLTVL.

Notes on this clone: A read error may produce the germline difference seen at one junction end. The chain links TRBV13 to TRBJ1-4; D is uncertain. The CDR3 spans 12 residues. In germline, CDR1 is PRHDT, CDR2 FYEKMQ (reference sequence). The CDR3 spells CASSSQNGKLFF. The CDR3 nucleotides read TGTGCCAGCAGCTCGCAGAATGGAAAACTGTTTTTT.